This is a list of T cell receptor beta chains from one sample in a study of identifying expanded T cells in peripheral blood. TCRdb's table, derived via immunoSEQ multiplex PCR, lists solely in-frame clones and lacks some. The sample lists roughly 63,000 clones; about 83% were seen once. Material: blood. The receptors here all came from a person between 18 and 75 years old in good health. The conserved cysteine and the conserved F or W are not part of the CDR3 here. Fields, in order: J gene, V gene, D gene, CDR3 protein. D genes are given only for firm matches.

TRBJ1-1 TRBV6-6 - ASSSGHLEAF
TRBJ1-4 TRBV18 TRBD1 ASSPAVRGLNEKLF
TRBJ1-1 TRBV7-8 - ASNKVNTEAF
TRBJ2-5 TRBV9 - ASTGDGAPLTQY
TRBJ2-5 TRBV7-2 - ASSFIGVRETQY
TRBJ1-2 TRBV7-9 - ASSYDPGHTTNYGYT
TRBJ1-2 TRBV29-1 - SVLEGGGTRGYT
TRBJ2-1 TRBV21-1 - ASSNPSSGAYNEQF
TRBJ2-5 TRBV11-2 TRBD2 ASSHGLAGGSETQY
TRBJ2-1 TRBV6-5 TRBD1 ASSSGTGGHNEQF
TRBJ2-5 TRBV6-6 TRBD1 ASSYQGVQETQY
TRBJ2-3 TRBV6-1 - ASRDSKGGADTQY
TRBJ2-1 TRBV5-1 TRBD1 ASSFLGDRDNEQF
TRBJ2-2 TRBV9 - ASSVGVHTGELF
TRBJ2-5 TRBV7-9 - ASSSPASQETQY
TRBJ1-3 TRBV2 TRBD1 ASSESGTGGRIY
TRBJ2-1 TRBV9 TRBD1 ASSVTTGRNEQF
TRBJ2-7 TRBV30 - AWSVAVVEQY